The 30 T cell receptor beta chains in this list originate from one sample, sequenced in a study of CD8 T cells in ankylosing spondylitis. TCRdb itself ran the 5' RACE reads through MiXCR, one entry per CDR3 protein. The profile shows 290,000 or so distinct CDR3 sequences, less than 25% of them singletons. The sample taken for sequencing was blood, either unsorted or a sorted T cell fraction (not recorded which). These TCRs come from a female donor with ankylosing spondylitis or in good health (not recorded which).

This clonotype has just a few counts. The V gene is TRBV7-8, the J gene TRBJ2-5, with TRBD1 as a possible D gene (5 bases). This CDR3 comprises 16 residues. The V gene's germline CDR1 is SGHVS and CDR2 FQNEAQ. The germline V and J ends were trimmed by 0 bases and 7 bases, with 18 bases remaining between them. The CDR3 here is CASSLATLDPTGTQYF. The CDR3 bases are TGTGCCAGCAGCTTAGCGACCCTGGATCCCACAGGGACCCAGTACTTC. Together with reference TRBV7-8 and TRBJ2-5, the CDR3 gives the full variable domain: GAGVSQSPRYKVAKRGQDVALRCDPISGHVSLFWYQQALGQGPEFLTYFQNEAQLDKSGLPSDRFFAERPEGSVSTLKIQRTQQEDSAVYLCASSLATLDPTGTQYFGPGTRLLVL.

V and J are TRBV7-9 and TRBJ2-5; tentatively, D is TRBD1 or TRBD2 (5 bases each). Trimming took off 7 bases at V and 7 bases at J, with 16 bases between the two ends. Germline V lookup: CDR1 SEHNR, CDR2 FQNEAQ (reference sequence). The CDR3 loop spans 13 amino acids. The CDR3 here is CASKRGEPATQYF. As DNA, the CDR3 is TGTGCCAGCAAAAGAGGGGAGCCCGCGACCCAGTACTTC.

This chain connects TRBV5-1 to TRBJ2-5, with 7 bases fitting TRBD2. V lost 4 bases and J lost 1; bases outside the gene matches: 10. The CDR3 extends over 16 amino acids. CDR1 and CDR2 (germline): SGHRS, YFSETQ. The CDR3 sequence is CASSIAGGTFQETQYF. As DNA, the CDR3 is TGCGCCAGCAGCATAGCCGGGGGGACTTTCCAAGAGACCCAGTACTTC.

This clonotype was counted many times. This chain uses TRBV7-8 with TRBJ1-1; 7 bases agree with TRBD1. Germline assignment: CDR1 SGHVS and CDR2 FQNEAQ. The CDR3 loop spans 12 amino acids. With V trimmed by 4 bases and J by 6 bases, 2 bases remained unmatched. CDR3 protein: CASSWDSPEAFF. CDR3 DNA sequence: TGTGCCAGCAGCTGGGACAGCCCTGAAGCTTTCTTT.

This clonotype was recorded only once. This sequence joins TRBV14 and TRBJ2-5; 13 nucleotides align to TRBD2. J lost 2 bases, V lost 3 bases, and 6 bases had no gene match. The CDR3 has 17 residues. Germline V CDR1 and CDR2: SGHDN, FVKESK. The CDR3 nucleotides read TGTGCCAGCAGCCACCCCACGGGACTAGCGGGACAAGAGACCCAGTACTTC. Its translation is CASSHPTGLAGQETQYF.

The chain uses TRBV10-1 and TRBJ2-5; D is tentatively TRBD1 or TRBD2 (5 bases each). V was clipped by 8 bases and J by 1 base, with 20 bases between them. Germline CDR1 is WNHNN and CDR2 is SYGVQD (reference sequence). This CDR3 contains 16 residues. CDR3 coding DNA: TGCGCCAGCCTCGAGACCGGGGCTCGAAGCCAAGAGACCCAGTACTTC. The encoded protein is CASLETGARSQETQYF.

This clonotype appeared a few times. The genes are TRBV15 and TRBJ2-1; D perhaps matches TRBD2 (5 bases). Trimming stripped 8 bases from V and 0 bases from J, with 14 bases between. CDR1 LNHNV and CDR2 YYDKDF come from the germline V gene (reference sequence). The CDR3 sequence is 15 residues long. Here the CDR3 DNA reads TGTGCCACCTCGGGGTGGCTTAGCTCCTACAATGAGCAGTTCTTC. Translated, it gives CATSGWLSSYNEQFF.

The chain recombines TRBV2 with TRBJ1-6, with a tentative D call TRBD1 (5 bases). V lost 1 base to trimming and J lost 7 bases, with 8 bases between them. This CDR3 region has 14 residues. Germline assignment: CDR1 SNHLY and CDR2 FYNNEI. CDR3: CASSEVTANSPLHF. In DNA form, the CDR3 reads TGTGCCAGCAGTGAAGTGACAGCCAATTCACCCCTCCACTTT.

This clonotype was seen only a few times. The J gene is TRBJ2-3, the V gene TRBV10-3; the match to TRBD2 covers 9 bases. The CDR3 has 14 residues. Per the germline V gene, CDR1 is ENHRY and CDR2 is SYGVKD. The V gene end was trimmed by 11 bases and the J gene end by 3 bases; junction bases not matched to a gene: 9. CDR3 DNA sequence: TGTGCCGACCCGCCTAGCGGGATGACAGATACGCAGTATTTT. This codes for CADPPSGMTDTQYF.

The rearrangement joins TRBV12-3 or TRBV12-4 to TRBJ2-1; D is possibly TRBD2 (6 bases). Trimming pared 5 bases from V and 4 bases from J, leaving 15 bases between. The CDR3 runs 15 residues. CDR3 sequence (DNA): TGTGCCAGCAGTCCCCGACTAGTCGGGTACAATGAGCAGTTCTTC. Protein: CASSPRLVGYNEQFF.

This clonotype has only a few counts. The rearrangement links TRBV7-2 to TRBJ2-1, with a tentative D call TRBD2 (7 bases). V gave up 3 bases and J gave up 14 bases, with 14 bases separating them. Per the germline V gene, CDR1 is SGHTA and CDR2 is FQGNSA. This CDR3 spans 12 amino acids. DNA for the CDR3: TGTGCCAGCAGCTTCCGCGGGGGCGGTAAGTTCTTC. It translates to CASSFRGGGKFF.

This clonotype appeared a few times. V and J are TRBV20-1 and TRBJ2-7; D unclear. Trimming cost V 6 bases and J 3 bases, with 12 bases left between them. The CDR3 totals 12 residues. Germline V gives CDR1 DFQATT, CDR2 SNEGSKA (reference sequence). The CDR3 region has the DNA TGCAGTGCCGAACGCTGGGGCTACGAGCAGTACTTC. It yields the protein CSAERWGYEQYF.

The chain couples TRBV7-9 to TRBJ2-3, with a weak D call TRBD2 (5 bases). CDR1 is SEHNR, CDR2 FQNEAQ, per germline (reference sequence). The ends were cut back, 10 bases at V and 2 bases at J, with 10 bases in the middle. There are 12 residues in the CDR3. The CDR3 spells CATSDSTDTQYF. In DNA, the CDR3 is TGTGCCACCTCGGACTCCACAGATACGCAGTATTTT.

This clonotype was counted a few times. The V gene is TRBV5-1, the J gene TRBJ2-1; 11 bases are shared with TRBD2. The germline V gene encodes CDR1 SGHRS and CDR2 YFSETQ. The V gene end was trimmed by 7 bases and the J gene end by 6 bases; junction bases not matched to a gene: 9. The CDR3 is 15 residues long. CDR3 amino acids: CASGLAGGPANEQFF. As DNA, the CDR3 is TGCGCCAGCGGGTTAGCGGGAGGGCCGGCCAATGAGCAGTTCTTC.

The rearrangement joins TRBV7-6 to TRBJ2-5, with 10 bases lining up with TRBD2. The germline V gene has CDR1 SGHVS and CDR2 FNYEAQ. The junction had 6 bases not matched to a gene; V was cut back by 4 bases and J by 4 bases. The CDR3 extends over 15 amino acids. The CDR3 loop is CASSSRSGRVETQYF. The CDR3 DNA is TGTGCCAGCAGCTCGCGGAGCGGGAGGGTAGAGACCCAGTACTTC.

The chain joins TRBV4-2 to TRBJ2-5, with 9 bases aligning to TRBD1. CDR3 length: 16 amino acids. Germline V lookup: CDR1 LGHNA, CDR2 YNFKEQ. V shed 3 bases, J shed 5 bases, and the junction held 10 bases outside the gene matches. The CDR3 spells CASSQRAGQGFETQYF. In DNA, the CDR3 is TGTGCCAGCAGCCAGAGGGCCGGACAGGGGTTTGAGACCCAGTACTTC.

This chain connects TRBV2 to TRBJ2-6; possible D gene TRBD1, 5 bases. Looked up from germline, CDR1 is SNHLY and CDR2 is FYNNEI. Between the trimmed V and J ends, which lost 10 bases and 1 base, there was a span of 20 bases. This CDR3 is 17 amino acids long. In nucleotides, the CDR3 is TGTGCCACCTCACTGGGGCAGATAAGATCTGGGGCCAACGTCCTGACTTTC. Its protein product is CATSLGQIRSGANVLTF.

The CDR3 DNA is TGTGCCAGCAGCAAAGGACCCCAAACCTACGAGCAGTACTTC. This translates into CASSKGPQTYEQYF. V is TRBV4-2 and J is TRBJ2-7; D is unclear. CDR1 is LGHNA and CDR2 is YNFKEQ in the germline V gene. CDR3 length: 14 residues. Trimming stripped 5 bases from V and 2 bases from J, with 13 bases between.

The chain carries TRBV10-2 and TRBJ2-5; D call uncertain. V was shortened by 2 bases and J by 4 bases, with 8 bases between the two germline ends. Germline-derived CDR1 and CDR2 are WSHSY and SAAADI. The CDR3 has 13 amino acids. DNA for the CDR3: TGCGCCAGCAGTGAGCGTCTGGGAGAGACCCAGTACTTC. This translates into CASSERLGETQYF.

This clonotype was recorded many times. CDR3 nucleotides: TGCGCCAGCCTCCGATGGGACAGATACACAGATACGCAGTATTTT. Translated, it gives CASLRWDRYTDTQYF. The rearrangement joins TRBV5-1 to TRBJ2-3; 7 nucleotides line up with TRBD1. This CDR3 is built from 15 residues. The germline V gene encodes CDR1 SGHRS and CDR2 YFSETQ. The junction had 10 bases not matched to a gene; V was cut back by 7 bases and J by 2 bases.

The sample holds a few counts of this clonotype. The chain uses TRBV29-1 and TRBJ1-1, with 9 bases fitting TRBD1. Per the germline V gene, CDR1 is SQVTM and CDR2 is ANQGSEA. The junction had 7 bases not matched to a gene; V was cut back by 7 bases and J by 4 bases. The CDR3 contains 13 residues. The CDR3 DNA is TGCAGCGCTCGGGACAGGGTCGCCACTGAAGCTTTCTTT. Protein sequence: CSARDRVATEAFF.

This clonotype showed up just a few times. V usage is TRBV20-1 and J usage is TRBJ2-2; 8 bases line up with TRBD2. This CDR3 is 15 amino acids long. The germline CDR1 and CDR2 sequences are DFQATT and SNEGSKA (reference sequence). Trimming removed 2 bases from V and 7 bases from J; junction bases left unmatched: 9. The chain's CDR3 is CSARFREGRVGELFF. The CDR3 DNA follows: TGCAGTGCTAGATTCCGGGAGGGCCGGGTCGGGGAGCTGTTTTTT.

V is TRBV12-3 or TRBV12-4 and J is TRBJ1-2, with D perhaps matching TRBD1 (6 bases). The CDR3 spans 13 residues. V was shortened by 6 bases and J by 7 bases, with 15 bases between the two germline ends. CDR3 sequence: CASRLQGGVGYTF. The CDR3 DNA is TGTGCCAGCAGATTACAGGGAGGGGTTGGCTACACCTTC.

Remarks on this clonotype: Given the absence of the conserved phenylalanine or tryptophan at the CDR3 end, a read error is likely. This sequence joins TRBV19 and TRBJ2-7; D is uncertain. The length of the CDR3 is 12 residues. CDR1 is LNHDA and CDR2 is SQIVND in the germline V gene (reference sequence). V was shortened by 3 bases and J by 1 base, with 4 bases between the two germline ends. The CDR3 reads CASSIGSYEQYL. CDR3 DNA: TGTGCCAGTAGTATCGGGTCCTACGAGCAGTACTTG.

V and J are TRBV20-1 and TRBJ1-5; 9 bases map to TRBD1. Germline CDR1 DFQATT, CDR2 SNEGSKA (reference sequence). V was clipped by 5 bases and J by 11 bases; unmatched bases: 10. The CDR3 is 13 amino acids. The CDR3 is CSAQDRGVWAQHF. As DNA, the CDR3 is TGCAGTGCTCAGGACAGGGGAGTATGGGCCCAGCATTTT.

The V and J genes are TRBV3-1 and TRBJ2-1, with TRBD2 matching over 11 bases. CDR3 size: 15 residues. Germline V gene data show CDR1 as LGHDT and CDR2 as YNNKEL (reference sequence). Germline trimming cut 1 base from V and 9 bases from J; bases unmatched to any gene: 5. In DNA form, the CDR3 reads TGTGCCAGCAGCCAAGTGGTAGCGGGGGGGAGTGAGCAGTTCTTC. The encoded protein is CASSQVVAGGSEQFF.

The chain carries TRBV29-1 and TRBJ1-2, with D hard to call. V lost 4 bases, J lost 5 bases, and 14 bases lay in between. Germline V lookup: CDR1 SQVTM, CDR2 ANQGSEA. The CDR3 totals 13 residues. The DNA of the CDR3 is TGCAGCGTTGTTAGGGCAGGAGGATATGGCTACACCTTC. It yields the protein CSVVRAGGYGYTF.

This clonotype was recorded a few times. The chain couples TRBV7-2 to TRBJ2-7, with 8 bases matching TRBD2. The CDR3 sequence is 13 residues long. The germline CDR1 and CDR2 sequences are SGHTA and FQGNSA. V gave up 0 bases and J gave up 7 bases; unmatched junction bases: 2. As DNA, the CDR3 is TGTGCCAGCAGCTTAGCCCCGGGGGGGGAGCAGTACTTC. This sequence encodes CASSLAPGGEQYF.

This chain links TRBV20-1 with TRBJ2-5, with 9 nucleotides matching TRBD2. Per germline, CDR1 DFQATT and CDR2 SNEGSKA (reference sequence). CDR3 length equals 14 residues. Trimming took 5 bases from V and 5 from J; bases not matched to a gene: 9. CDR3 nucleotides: TGCAGTGCTCCTTTAGCGGGAGTGGTGGAGACCCAGTACTTC. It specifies CSAPLAGVVETQYF.

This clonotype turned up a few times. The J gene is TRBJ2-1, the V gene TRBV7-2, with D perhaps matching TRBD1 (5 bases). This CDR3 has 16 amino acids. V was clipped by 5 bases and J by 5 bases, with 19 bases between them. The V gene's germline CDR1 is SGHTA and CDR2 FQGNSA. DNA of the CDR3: TGTGCCAGCAGCACCAAGGGGTCTATGGGTGACAATGAGCAGTTCTTC. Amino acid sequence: CASSTKGSMGDNEQFF.